The entry below describes one T cell receptor beta chain. The data were obtained in a study of OX40 agonist ivuxolimab in advanced cancers. Clones were read by immunoSEQ multiplex PCR, and TCRdb kept only the in-frame ones, dropping some. The sample lists 70,000 or so clones, around 84% occurring once. CDR1 and CDR2 from the germline V gene are MNHNS and SASEGT. This CDR3 region has 15 residues. The V gene end was trimmed by 1 base and the J gene end by 5 bases; junction bases not matched to a gene: 7. Sequences were derived from CD4+ or CD8+ T cells sorted from blood, sampled in a trial of the OX40 agonist ivuxolimab. The chain is built from TRBV6-1 and TRBJ2-7; 8 nucleotides align to TRBD2. The receptor comes from an adult with an advanced solid tumor such as melanoma, head and neck, liver or kidney cancer. DNA for the CDR3: TGTGCCAGCAGTGAAGGCATTAGCGGGAATGACGAGCAGTACTTC. It is translated as CASSEGISGNDEQYF.